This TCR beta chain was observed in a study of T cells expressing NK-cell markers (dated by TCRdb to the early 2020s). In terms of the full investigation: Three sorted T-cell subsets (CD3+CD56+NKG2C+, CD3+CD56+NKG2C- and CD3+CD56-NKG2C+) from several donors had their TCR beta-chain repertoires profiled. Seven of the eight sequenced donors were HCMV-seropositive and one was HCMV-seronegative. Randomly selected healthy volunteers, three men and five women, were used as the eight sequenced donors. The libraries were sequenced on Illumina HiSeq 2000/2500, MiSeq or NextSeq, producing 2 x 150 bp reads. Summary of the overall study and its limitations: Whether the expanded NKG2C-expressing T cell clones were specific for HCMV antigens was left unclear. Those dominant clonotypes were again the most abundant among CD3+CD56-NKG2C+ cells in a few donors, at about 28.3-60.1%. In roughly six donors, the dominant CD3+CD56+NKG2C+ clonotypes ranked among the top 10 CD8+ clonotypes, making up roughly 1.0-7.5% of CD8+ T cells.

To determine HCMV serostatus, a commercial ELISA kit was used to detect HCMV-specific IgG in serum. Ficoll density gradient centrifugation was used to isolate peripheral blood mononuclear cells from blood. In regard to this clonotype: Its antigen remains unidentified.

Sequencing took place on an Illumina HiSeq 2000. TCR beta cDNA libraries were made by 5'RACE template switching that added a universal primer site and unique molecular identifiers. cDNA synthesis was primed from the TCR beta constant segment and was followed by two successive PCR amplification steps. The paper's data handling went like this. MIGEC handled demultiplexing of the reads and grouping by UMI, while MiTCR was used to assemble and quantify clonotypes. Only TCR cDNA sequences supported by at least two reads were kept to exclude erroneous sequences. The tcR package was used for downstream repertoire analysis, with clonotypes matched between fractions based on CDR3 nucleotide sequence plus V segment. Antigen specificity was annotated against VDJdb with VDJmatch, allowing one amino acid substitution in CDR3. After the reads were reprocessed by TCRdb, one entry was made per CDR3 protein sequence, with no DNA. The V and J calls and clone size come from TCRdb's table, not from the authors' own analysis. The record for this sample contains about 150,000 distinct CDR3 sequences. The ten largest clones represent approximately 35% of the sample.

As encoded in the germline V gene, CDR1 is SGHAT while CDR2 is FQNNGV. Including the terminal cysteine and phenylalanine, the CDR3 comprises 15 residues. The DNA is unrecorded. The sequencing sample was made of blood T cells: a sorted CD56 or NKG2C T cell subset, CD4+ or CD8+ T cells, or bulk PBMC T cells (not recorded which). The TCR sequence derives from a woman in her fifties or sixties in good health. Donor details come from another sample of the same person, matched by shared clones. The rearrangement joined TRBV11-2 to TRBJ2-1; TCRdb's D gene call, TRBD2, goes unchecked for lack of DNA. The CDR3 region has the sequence CASSRRLAGNNEQFF.